The 22 T cell receptor beta chains in this list originate from one sample, sequenced in a study of T cell responses to AZD1222 COVID-19 vaccine. The repertoire was sequenced with immunoSEQ multiplex PCR; TCRdb's copy has only in-frame clones and lacks some. The sample yields some 190,000 clones, roughly 94% seen once. Specimen: peripheral blood, collected 28 days after the second dose of the MenACWY control vaccine. The receptors stem from an adult who received the MenACWY meningococcal vaccine as a control.

The chain links TRBV3-1 (or the pseudogene TRBV3-2) to TRBJ1-3; D not resolved. The V end lost 0 bases, the J end lost 0 bases, and 12 bases lay between the germline ends. The germline V gene has CDR1 LGHDT and CDR2 YNNKEL (reference sequence). CDR3 length: 17 amino acids. The CDR3 sequence is CASSQEEGGFSGNTIYF. Here the CDR3 DNA reads TGTGCCAGCAGCCAAGAAGAGGGCGGCTTCTCTGGAAACACCATATATTTT.

J is TRBJ1-1 and V is TRBV4-3, with a weak D call TRBD1 (5 bases). V was clipped by 0 bases and J by 6 bases, with 14 bases between them. Germline V gene data show CDR1 as LGHNA and CDR2 as YSLEER. This CDR3 is built from 15 residues. CDR3 DNA sequence: TGCGCCAGCAGCCAAGAAAGGGGTATGGAACCTGAAGCTTTCTTT. Its protein product is CASSQERGMEPEAFF.

Here the CDR3 DNA reads TGTGCCAGCAGCTGGGACAGGGGGCGAGAGACCCAGTACTTC. Its protein is CASSWDRGRETQYF. V usage is TRBV11-1 and J usage is TRBJ2-5, with 12 bases matching TRBD1. This CDR3 spans 14 amino acids. Germline assignment: CDR1 SGHAT and CDR2 FQDESV (reference sequence). V was clipped by 4 bases and J by 4 bases; unmatched bases: 1.

The rearrangement joins TRBV28 to TRBJ1-5; D unresolved. This CDR3 is 15 amino acids long. The germline CDR1 and CDR2 sequences are MDHEN and SYDVKM. V was clipped by 4 bases and J by 6 bases, with 16 bases between them. CDR3 protein: CASSYTVVVGQPQHF. For the CDR3, the DNA is TGTGCCAGCAGTTACACAGTGGTCGTGGGTCAGCCCCAGCATTTT.

The rearrangement joins TRBV11-2 to TRBJ1-3, with no clear D. This CDR3 is built from 12 residues. From germline, CDR1 is SGHAT and CDR2 FQNNGV. V lost 2 bases and J 9 bases, leaving 8 bases between the germline ends. The CDR3: CASSLRLGTIYF. As DNA, the CDR3 is TGTGCCAGCAGCTTAAGGCTCGGCACCATATATTTT.

The rearrangement links TRBV25-1 to TRBJ1-1; D unresolved. The CDR3 has 12 amino acids. Germline-derived CDR1 and CDR2 are MGHDK and SYGVNS. V was cut by 5 bases and J by 6 bases, with 10 bases left in between. The CDR3 region is CASSLGKAEAFF. The CDR3, as DNA: TGTGCCAGCAGTCTGGGGAAGGCTGAAGCTTTCTTT.

The chain carries TRBV7-3 and TRBJ2-7; 11 nucleotides match TRBD1. The length of the CDR3 is 16 residues. Germline CDR1 SGHTA, CDR2 FQGTGA. Germline trimming cut 1 base from V and 0 bases from J; bases unmatched to any gene: 2. CDR3 protein: CASSLKGTGGSYEQYF. CDR3 nucleotides: TGTGCCAGCAGCTTAAAGGGGACAGGGGGCTCCTACGAGCAGTACTTC.

The chain links TRBV27 to TRBJ1-4; D remains ambiguous. This CDR3 has 13 amino acids. CDR1 is MNHEY, CDR2 SMNVEV, per germline (reference sequence). V lost 8 bases and J 2 bases, leaving 9 bases between the germline ends. CDR3 DNA: TGTGCCAGCGGGGTCTCCACTAATGAAAAACTGTTTTTT. The encoded protein is CASGVSTNEKLFF.

This chain uses TRBV4-1 with TRBJ2-3, with 11 nucleotides matching TRBD2. The length of the CDR3 is 16 residues. V gave up 1 base and J gave up 3 bases; unmatched junction bases: 3. From germline, CDR1 is MGHRA and CDR2 YSYEKL. For the CDR3, the DNA is TGCGCCAGCAGCCAAGTGCTAGCGGGGGGTACAGATACGCAGTATTTT. Residues: CASSQVLAGGTDTQYF.

This clone has only one observation. The chain uses TRBV15 and TRBJ2-3; 7 nucleotides agree with TRBD1. The V and J ends lost 3 bases and 1 base, in that order; junction bases with no gene match: 10. The germline CDR1 and CDR2 sequences are LNHNV and YYDKDF (reference sequence). The CDR3 consists of 17 residues. CDR3 nucleotide sequence: TGTGCCACCAGCAGCTTCCGACAGGGTTTGGGCACAGATACGCAGTATTTT. Protein product: CATSSFRQGLGTDTQYF.

Only a few counts were recorded for this clone. The V call is TRBV6-1, the J call TRBJ1-1; the match to TRBD1 covers 8 bases. The CDR3 totals 16 residues. J gave up 5 bases and V 2 bases, and 10 bases lay outside the gene matches. Germline V gene sequence: CDR1 MNHNS, CDR2 SASEGT. CDR3 nucleotide sequence: TGTGCCAGCAGTGAAATCCCCGGGACAGGATTAACTGAAGCTTTCTTT. It codes for CASSEIPGTGLTEAFF.

The CDR3 region has the DNA TGTGCCAGCAGCTCCCGGACAGGGGGGTCCCAACGGCAAGAGACCCAGTACTTC. This sequence encodes CASSSRTGGSQRQETQYF. This chain links TRBV13 with TRBJ2-5, with 10 bases matching TRBD1. Germline CDR1 and CDR2: PRHDT and FYEKMQ (reference sequence). V lost 4 bases and J lost 2; bases outside the gene matches: 13. The CDR3 has 18 amino acids.

The V call is TRBV19, the J call TRBJ1-2; 9 positions agree with TRBD1. V shed 4 bases and J 6 bases; nucleotides not matched to a gene: 12. Germline V gene data show CDR1 as LNHDA and CDR2 as SQIVND (reference sequence). The CDR3 sequence is 16 residues long. In nucleotides, the CDR3 is TGTGCCAGTAGTACCCATCCGGGACAGGGTTATGATGGCTACACCTTC. Translated: CASSTHPGQGYDGYTF.

The rearrangement links TRBV12-3 or TRBV12-4 to TRBJ1-2, with 8 bases matching TRBD1. The V segment lost 3 bases and the J segment 9 bases; nucleotides outside the gene matches: 6. The CDR3 consists of 13 residues. CDR3 nucleotides: TGTGCCAGCAGTTTTGCAGGGGGCGATCGCTACACCTTC. As protein: CASSFAGGDRYTF.

V is TRBV19 and J is TRBJ2-7, with D possibly being TRBD1 (6 bases). Germline values: CDR1 LNHDA, CDR2 SQIVND (reference sequence). V was clipped by 5 bases and J by 2 bases, with 10 bases between them. CDR3 length: 13 residues. CDR3 nucleotides: TGTGCCAGTAGTGTTCGACAGGCCTACGAGCAGTACTTC. Its protein is CASSVRQAYEQYF.

The chain employs TRBV18 and TRBJ2-7, with 9 bases aligning to TRBD1. There are 14 residues in the CDR3. CDR1 and CDR2 from the germline V gene are KGHSH and LQKENI. V was pared by 6 bases and J by 4 bases, with 7 bases of the junction left unmatched. CDR3 in amino acids: CASSLRDRVYEQYF. The CDR3 DNA reads TGTGCCAGCTCGCTCCGGGACAGGGTGTACGAGCAGTACTTC.

The rearrangement uses TRBV28 and TRBJ1-5; D is unresolved. This CDR3 comprises 15 residues. The germline gives CDR1 MDHEN, CDR2 SYDVKM. Trimming left V 6 bases short and J 0 bases short, with 12 bases between. This chain's CDR3 is CASRNSPYSNQPQHF. The DNA for the CDR3 is TGTGCCAGCAGGAACAGCCCATATAGCAATCAGCCCCAGCATTTT.

J is TRBJ1-4 and V is TRBV5-8, with D uncertain. From germline, CDR1 is SGHTS and CDR2 YDEGEE. This CDR3 comprises 17 residues. V was cut by 0 bases and J by 0 bases, with 12 bases left in between. The chain's CDR3 is CASSLDGPSATNEKLFF. For the CDR3, the DNA is TGTGCCAGCAGCTTGGACGGCCCGAGTGCAACTAATGAAAAACTGTTTTTT.

The rearrangement links TRBV4-1 to TRBJ2-5; tentatively, D is TRBD1 (6 bases). The CDR3 sequence is 13 residues long. Trimming cost V 3 bases and J 5 bases, with 10 bases left between them. Looked up from germline, CDR1 is MGHRA and CDR2 is YSYEKL. As DNA, the CDR3 is TGCGCCAGCAGCCAGTATAGGGGGGAGACCCAGTACTTC. It yields the protein CASSQYRGETQYF.

This clone is a singleton in its sample. This chain links TRBV7-9 with TRBJ2-2; 8 nucleotides align to TRBD1. J was trimmed by 1 base and V by 5 bases; bases with no gene match: 6. This CDR3 contains 16 residues. The germline gives CDR1 SEHNR, CDR2 FQNEAQ (reference sequence). In nucleotides, the CDR3 is TGTGCCAGCAGCAACCCGACAGGGGTGAACACCGGGGAGCTGTTTTTT. It translates to CASSNPTGVNTGELFF.

The J gene is TRBJ1-3, the V gene TRBV6-1, with D unclear. Deletions cut 2 bases from V and 4 bases from J, with 3 bases between. The CDR3 runs 12 residues. The V gene's germline CDR1 is MNHNS and CDR2 SASEGT. As DNA, the CDR3 is TGTGCCAGCAGTGAAAGCGGAAACACCATATATTTT. Protein sequence: CASSESGNTIYF.

This chain links TRBV12-5 with TRBJ2-3, with D possibly matching TRBD1 (5 bases). Trimming took off 6 bases at V and 6 bases at J, with 7 bases between the two ends. CDR1 LGHNT and CDR2 FRNRAP come from the germline V gene. CDR3 length: 11 residues. CDR3 amino acids: CASGKGDTQYF. The DNA for the CDR3 is TGTGCTAGTGGAAAGGGGGATACGCAGTATTTT.